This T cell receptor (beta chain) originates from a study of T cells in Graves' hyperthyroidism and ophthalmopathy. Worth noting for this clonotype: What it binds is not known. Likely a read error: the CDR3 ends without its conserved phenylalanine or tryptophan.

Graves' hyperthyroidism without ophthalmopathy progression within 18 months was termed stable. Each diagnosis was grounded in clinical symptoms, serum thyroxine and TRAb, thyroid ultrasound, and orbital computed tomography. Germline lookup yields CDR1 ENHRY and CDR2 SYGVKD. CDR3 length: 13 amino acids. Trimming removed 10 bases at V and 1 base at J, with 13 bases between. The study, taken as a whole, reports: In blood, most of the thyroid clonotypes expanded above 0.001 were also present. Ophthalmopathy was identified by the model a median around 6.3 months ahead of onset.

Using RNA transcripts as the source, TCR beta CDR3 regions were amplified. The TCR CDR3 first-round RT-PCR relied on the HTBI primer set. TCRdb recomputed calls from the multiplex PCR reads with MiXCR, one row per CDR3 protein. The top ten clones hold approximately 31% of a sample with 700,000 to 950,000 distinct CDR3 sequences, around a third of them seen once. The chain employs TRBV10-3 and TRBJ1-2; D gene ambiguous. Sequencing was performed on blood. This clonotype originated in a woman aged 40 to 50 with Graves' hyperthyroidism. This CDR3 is CASRPRFNYGYTS. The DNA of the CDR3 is TGTGCCAGCAGACCGCGGTTTAACTATGGCTACACCTCC.